The entry below gives a single T cell receptor beta chain sequence along with its context. Its antigen is unidentified. Profiling relied on immunoSEQ multiplex PCR, and the TCRdb table lists in-frame clones only, not all of them. This sample yields some 97,000 clones, of which 90% are seen a single time; roughly 0.3% belongs to the top ten. The sample belongs to a study of OX40 agonist ivuxolimab in advanced cancers. About the study: Across the patients, intravenous ivuxolimab was delivered every 2 weeks at 0.01 to 10 mg/kg.

Trimming cost V 0 bases and J 3 bases, with 10 bases left between them. Per germline, CDR1 LGHNA and CDR2 YSLEER. The length of the CDR3 is 15 residues. General observations from the study: On average, CD8+ T cells showed a greater number of expanded clones than CD4+.

This chain connects TRBV4-3 to TRBJ2-3; TRBD2 is a possible D gene (5 bases). Specimen: CD4+ or CD8+ T cells sorted from blood, collected in a trial of the OX40 agonist ivuxolimab. This TCR was sampled from an adult with an advanced solid tumor such as melanoma, head and neck, liver or kidney cancer. Here the CDR3 reads CASSQDWGATDTQYF. Written as DNA, the CDR3 is TGCGCCAGCAGCCAAGATTGGGGAGCAACAGATACGCAGTATTTT.